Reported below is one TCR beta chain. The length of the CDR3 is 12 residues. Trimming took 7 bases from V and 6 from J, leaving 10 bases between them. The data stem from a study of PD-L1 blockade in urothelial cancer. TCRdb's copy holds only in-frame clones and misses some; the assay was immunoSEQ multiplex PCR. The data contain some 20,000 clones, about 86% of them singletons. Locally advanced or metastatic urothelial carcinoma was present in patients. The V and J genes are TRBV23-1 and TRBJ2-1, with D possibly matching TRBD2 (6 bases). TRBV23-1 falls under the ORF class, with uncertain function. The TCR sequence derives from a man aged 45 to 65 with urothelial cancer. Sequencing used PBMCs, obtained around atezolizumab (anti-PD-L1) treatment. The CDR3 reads CASKMTSNEQFF. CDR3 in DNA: TGCGCCAGCAAGATGACTAGCAATGAGCAGTTCTTC.